This is a list of T cell receptor beta chains from one sample in a study of blood T cells in healthy people across ages. TCRdb passed the 5' RACE reads through MiXCR, listing each CDR3 protein once. The data show about 830,000 distinct CDR3 sequences, 60% to 80% seen once. The sample consisted of blood. The receptor source for this set is a man younger than 40 in good health. Each CDR3 is given with its conserved first and last residue.

TRBV2,TRBJ2-3,CASSELGASTDTQYF
TRBV12-3/TRBV12-4,TRBJ1-5,CASSFGGTLNQPQHF
TRBV7-2,TRBJ1-5,CASSLGGQGSEPQHF
TRBV5-5,TRBJ2-1,CASSVGASGGENEQFF
TRBV7-2,TRBJ1-2,CASSPQPTGGSYGYTF
TRBV27,TRBJ2-3,CASSLRGVRTDTQYF
TRBV6-2/TRBV6-3,TRBJ2-7,CASSYGLRDNYYEQYF
TRBV7-9,TRBJ1-2,CASSSRMAGYTF
TRBV5-1,TRBJ2-5,CASSLALSQGTEETQYF
TRBV4-2,TRBJ1-4,CASSQGTGFNEKLFF
TRBV10-3,TRBJ2-7,CAISYGEYEQYF
TRBV20-1,TRBJ2-7,CSARVSSGGASEQYF
TRBV20-1,TRBJ2-5,CSASLAAQETQYF
TRBV7-8,TRBJ2-1,CASSLDRERNEQFF
TRBV5-1,TRBJ1-2,CASSSGGRYGYTF
TRBV28,TRBJ2-3,CASSTPQGRDTQYF
TRBV5-1,TRBJ2-1,CASRNQGGTYNEQFF
TRBV12-3/TRBV12-4,TRBJ2-1,CASTYSGSSYNEQFF
TRBV4-2,TRBJ1-1,CASSQELDSTEAFF
TRBV25-1,TRBJ1-2,CASSEYKDYYGYTF
TRBV12-3/TRBV12-4,TRBJ1-5,CASSSRWVNQPQHF
TRBV12-3/TRBV12-4,TRBJ1-2,CASSLQRSNYGYTF
TRBV7-2,TRBJ2-3,CASSPPARAVDTQYF
TRBV7-9,TRBJ2-1,CASSLADNEQFF
TRBV5-1,TRBJ1-2,CASSPGQGPKQDVYGYTF
TRBV6-6,TRBJ2-1,CASSYSRLADYSEQFF
TRBV20-1,TRBJ2-7,CSASRLGGPEQYF
TRBV27,TRBJ2-1,CASRDVLAGGPNEQFF
TRBV28,TRBJ1-6,CASDETGGGNSPLHF
TRBV5-6,TRBJ2-5,CASSSRARETQYF
TRBV29-1,TRBJ2-4,CSVRAQGNIQYF
TRBV7-2,TRBJ1-6,CASSPIRTDYNSPLHF
TRBV27,TRBJ2-7,CASSLSEDRASYEQYF
TRBV25-1,TRBJ2-3,CASRDLGDTQYF
TRBV27,TRBJ2-4,CASRDVRGAKNIQYF
TRBV9,TRBJ2-7,CASSVAQVPYEQYF
TRBV29-1,TRBJ1-2,CSGVGVEGYTF
TRBV20-1,TRBJ1-5,CNVKDRAHQPQHF
TRBV7-3,TRBJ2-5,CASSLTGPGTGQETQYF
TRBV29-1,TRBJ2-1,CSSPGLASQNEQFF
TRBV15,TRBJ1-2,CATSKGRSNYGYTF
TRBV27,TRBJ1-2,CASSLSQGNYGYTF
TRBV4-3,TRBJ2-7,CASSPGLADSYEQYF
TRBV27,TRBJ2-3,CASRQAGVNTDTQYF
TRBV6-5,TRBJ2-3,CASSDGPEKTDTQYF
TRBV7-9,TRBJ2-3,CARSPGGGADTQYF
TRBV7-3,TRBJ2-7,CASSSRDSYSYEQYF
TRBV7-2,TRBJ2-7,CASSLVERGIYEQYF
TRBV9,TRBJ2-5,CASSVEGGVQETQYF
TRBV7-9,TRBJ1-4,CASSPIGSSEKLFF
TRBV6-1,TRBJ2-5,CASSELAGQTLYQETQYF